The sequence of this T cell receptor beta chain was determined in a study of graft-versus-host responses after intestinal transplantation. Across the study: All recipients were transplanted with multivisceral, liver-intestinal, or isolated intestinal grafts. Study-wide points: Allografts of patients with graft-donor T cell macrochimerism showed high graft-versus-host to host-versus-graft clone ratios. Analysis identified GvH clones in recipient marrow, with some appearing first in ileum or blood.

The V and J ends lost 10 bases and 6 bases respectively, with 10 bases between them. This CDR3 has 11 amino acids. Looked up from germline, CDR1 is MNHNS and CDR2 is SASEGT. Concerning this clone: Its antigen remains unidentified.

Clones were sequenced by immunoSEQ multiplex PCR, and TCRdb holds only the in-frame ones, with some missing. The sample has roughly 77,000 clones, more than 80% seen once. The receptor comes from a human donor who received an intestinal transplant. The chain uses TRBV6-1 and TRBJ2-1, with D possibly being TRBD2 (5 bases). The sample consisted of unstimulated CD8+ T cells sorted from spleen or lymph node cells, taken before intestinal transplant. CDR3 nucleotide sequence: TGTGCCACTACTAGTCTCAATGAGCAGTTCTTC. Encoded protein: CATTSLNEQFF.